This T cell receptor (beta chain) originates from a study of blood T cells in healthy people across ages. Study at large: Through template switching, about one barcoded beta molecule was captured per two T cells, as measured in model experiments. Study-wide points: CMV infection status of these donors was not known. Estimated diversity that came from one million T cells was considered an underestimate.

This clonotype has more than one count but fewer than ten. No antigen is known for it. Each sample provided at least 5 micrograms of extracted total RNA. With a J-beta primer mix and a sample-barcoded 5' primer, a second PCR ran 7 to 11 cycles. TCRdb analysed the 5' RACE reads with MiXCR anew, one entry per CDR3 protein. Counted here are about 1,400,000 distinct CDR3 sequences, 59% occurring once; the ten biggest clones make up roughly 6.3%. The CDR3 totals 17 residues. The V end lost 0 bases, the J end lost 1 base, and 14 bases lay between the germline ends. Germline V gives CDR1 SGDLS, CDR2 YYNGEE. The J gene is TRBJ2-1, the V gene TRBV9; D tentatively reads TRBD1 or TRBD2 (5 bases each). The sample comprised blood. The sequence was obtained from a man in his late teens or twenties in good health. The CDR3 protein is CASSVVEGLISYNEQFF. The CDR3 nucleotides are TGTGCCAGCAGCGTAGTCGAGGGGCTTATTTCCTACAATGAGCAGTTCTTC.